Sequencing of this T cell receptor beta chain was carried out in a study of blood T cells in healthy people across ages. It was with a sample-barcoded 5' primer and a J-beta primer mix that a second PCR of about 7 to 12 cycles was run. TCRdb analysed the 5' RACE reads with MiXCR anew, one entry per CDR3 protein. The sample holds approximately 2,000,000 distinct CDR3 sequences, about two fifths seen once. This clonotype showed up just a few times. Its specificity is unknown. Findings of the study overall: There was no known CMV status for donors, so expanded clonotype changes were possibly confounded.

Per the germline V gene, CDR1 is MNHEY and CDR2 is SVGAGI. The CDR3 covers 16 residues. Between the trimmed V and J ends, which lost 2 bases and 2 bases, there was a span of 12 bases. The receptor comes from a human donor in good health. The chain has TRBV6-5 and TRBJ1-4; D is possibly TRBD1 (6 bases). Sequenced material: blood. CDR3 protein: CASSYRNRVTNEKLFF. The CDR3, as DNA: TGTGCCAGCAGTTACAGGAACAGGGTGACTAATGAAAAACTGTTTTTT.